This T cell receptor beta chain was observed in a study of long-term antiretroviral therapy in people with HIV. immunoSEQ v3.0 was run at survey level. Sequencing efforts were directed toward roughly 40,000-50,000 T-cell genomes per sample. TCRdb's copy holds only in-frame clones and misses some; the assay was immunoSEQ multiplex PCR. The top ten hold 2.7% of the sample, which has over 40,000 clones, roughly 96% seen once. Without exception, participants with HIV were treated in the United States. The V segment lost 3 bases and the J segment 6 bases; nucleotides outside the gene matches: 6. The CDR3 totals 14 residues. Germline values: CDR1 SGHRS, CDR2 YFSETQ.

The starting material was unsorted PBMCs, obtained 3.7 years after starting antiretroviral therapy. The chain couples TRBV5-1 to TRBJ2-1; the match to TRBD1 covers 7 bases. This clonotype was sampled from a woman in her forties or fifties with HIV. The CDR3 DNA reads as TGCGCCAGCAGCTCCGGGACAGACGGCAATGAGCAGTTCTTC. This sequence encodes CASSSGTDGNEQFF. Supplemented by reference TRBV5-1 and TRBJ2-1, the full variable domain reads KAGVTQTPRYLIKTRGQQVTLSCSPISGHRSVSWYQQTPGQGLQFLFEYFSETQRNKGNFPGRFSGRQFSNSRSEMNVSTLELGDSALYLCASSSGTDGNEQFFGPGTRLTVL.